The rows below give T cell receptor beta chains drawn from one sample of a study of tumor-infiltrating lymphocytes in primary liver carcinoma. From the multiplex PCR reads, TCRdb called clonotypes with MiXCR, one entry per CDR3 protein. The sample contains just over 300,000 distinct CDR3 sequences, 58% of which appear only once. The sequenced material came from peripheral blood. These receptors were taken from a woman aged 25 to 39 with primary liver carcinoma and hepatitis B virus infection. The CDR3 runs from the conserved cysteine through the conserved F or W. The D gene is left open where the match is weak. The listing skips clone size in some rows; elsewhere it reads once, few, many or a size class.

d_gene,v_gene,j_gene,abundance,CDR3aa,CDR3nt
-,TRBV5-1,TRBJ2-5,-,CASSLVLGANQETQYF,TGCGCCAGCAGCTTGGTGCTGGGAGCGAACCAAGAGACCCAGTACTTC
TRBD2,TRBV12-3/TRBV12-4,TRBJ2-5,many,CASSWDYETQYF,TGTGCCAGCAGTTGGGACTATGAGACCCAGTACTTC
-,TRBV12-3/TRBV12-4,TRBJ2-3,-,CASSLLVGLGTATQYF,TGTGCCAGCAGTTTGCTTGTCGGACTGGGCACGGCTACGCAGTATTTT
-,TRBV29-1,TRBJ2-3,-,CSVGHGAATDTQYF,TGCAGCGTTGGACATGGGGCGGCCACAGATACGCAGTATTTT
-,TRBV4-1,TRBJ1-3,-,CASSLSYSGNTIYF,TGCGCCAGCAGCCTCAGCTACTCTGGAAACACCATATATTTT
TRBD2,TRBV30,TRBJ2-2,-,CASQREEKTGELFF,TGTGCCTCTCAGCGGGAGGAGAAGACCGGGGAGCTGTTTTTT
TRBD1,TRBV11-2,TRBJ2-7,-,CPSSKQTGQKYGQYF,TGTCCCAGCAGCAAGCAAACGGGACAGAAGTACGGGCAGTACTTC
TRBD1,TRBV2,TRBJ2-7,-,CASLAGTAAYEQYF,TGTGCCAGCCTCGCCGGGACAGCCGCCTACGAGCAGTACTTC
-,TRBV4-3,TRBJ2-7,-,CASSQGAGGLGVYEQYF,TGCGCCAGCAGCCAAGGGGCAGGGGGGCTCGGTGTTTACGAGCAGTACTTC
TRBD2,TRBV4-2,TRBJ2-7,-,CAISQDWREVTYEQYF,TGTGCCATTAGCCAAGACTGGCGGGAGGTAACCTACGAGCAGTACTTC
-,TRBV19,TRBJ2-2,once,CASIPFAGKNTGELFF,TGTGCCAGTATTCCCTTCGCGGGGAAGAACACCGGGGAGCTGTTTTTT
TRBD2,TRBV10-3,TRBJ2-7,once,CAISESGTSYGQYF,TGTGCCATCAGTGAGTCGGGGACTAGTTACGGGCAGTACTTC
TRBD1,TRBV28,TRBJ2-1,-,CASRLTGTESTNEQFF,TGTGCCAGCAGACTCACCGGGACAGAATCCACAAATGAGCAGTTCTTC
TRBD1,TRBV12-3/TRBV12-4,TRBJ1-5,once,CASRQTGAGDQSQHF,TGTGCCAGCAGGCAGACAGGGGCAGGAGATCAGTCCCAGCATTTT
-,TRBV6-2/TRBV6-3,TRBJ2-1,-,CASKGTLPQGEQFF,TGTGCCAGCAAGGGGACCCTCCCCCAGGGGGAGCAGTTCTTC
-,TRBV10-3,TRBJ2-5,-,CTPEDGGPQETQYF,TGTACCCCGGAGGACGGCGGACCCCAAGAGACCCAGTACTTC
-,TRBV6-2/TRBV6-3,TRBJ2-5,-,CVSSYFPTYHETQYF,TGTGTCAGCAGTTATTTCCCTACCTACCATGAGACCCAGTACTTC
TRBD2,TRBV11-2,TRBJ2-5,-,CASAKHLGTNQDTQYF,TGTGCCAGCGCTAAGCACCTTGGGACTAACCAAGATACCCAGTACTTC
-,TRBV5-6,TRBJ1-3,-,CASSLGRRYQSGNTIYF,TGTGCCAGCAGCCTAGGACGGAGATACCAATCTGGAAACACCATATATTTT
TRBD1,TRBV2,TRBJ1-1,-,CASRRTGFVEAFF,TGTGCCAGCCGGAGGACAGGGTTCGTTGAAGCTTTCTTT
TRBD1,TRBV28,TRBJ2-5,few,CASYDQGAGETQYF,TGTGCCAGCTATGATCAGGGGGCAGGGGAGACCCAGTACTTC
-,TRBV29-1,TRBJ2-5,-,CSGLRSGETRYF,TGCAGCGGACTAAGGTCTGGGGAGACCCGGTACTTC
-,TRBV10-2,TRBJ1-4,-,CASSEGGTGLFF,TGCGCCAGCAGTGAAGGTGGAACGGGGCTGTTTTTT
TRBD1,TRBV6-6,TRBJ2-3,-,CASSSYWDRSTETQYF,TGTGCCAGCAGTTCATACTGGGACAGGAGCACAGAAACGCAGTATTTT
TRBD2,TRBV5-1,TRBJ2-5,-,CASSLEASGTTRQTQYF,TGCGCCAGCAGCTTGGAGGCTAGCGGGACGACGCGACAGACCCAGTACTTC
-,TRBV12-3/TRBV12-4,TRBJ1-2,many,CASSLRPGLPAF,TGTGCCAGCAGTTTGAGGCCCGGACTCCCAGCCTTC
-,TRBV6-1,TRBJ1-5,-,CVSSEPPGTYTNQPQHF,TGTGTCAGCAGTGAACCTCCCGGGACTTATACCAATCAACCCCAGCATTTT
-,TRBV6-2/TRBV6-3,TRBJ1-1,many,CASSYKGNTEAFF,TGTGCCAGCAGTTACAAAGGGAACACTGAAGCTTTCTTT
-,TRBV11-3,TRBJ2-3,-,CAGGLVGGTTDTQYF,TGTGCCGGCGGCTTAGTCGGGGGAACCACGGATACGCAGTATTTT
-,TRBV6-2/TRBV6-3,TRBJ2-7,-,CTSSSEEFEQYF,TGTACCAGCAGTTCGGAAGAGTTCGAGCAGTACTTC
-,TRBV29-1,TRBJ2-7,-,CSAVISYEQYF,TGCAGCGCCGTTATCTCCTACGAGCAGTACTTT
-,TRBV7-9,TRBJ2-1,once,CVSSLGFISQGEQFF,TGTGTCAGCAGCTTGGGGTTCATATCGCAAGGGGAGCAGTTCTTC
TRBD1,TRBV20-1,TRBJ2-1,-,CSAQQGVSDNEQFF,TGCAGTGCGCAGCAGGGGGTATCCGACAATGAGCAGTTCTTC
TRBD2,TRBV7-9,TRBJ2-3,-,CASSYSSGRASDTQYF,TGTGCCAGCAGTTATTCTAGCGGGAGGGCCTCAGATACGCAGTATTTT
-,TRBV5-1,TRBJ2-2,-,CASMGENTGELFF,TGCGCCAGCATGGGTGAAAACACCGGGGAGCTGTTTTTT
TRBD1,TRBV7-8,TRBJ2-3,-,CASSSRGREDTQYF,TGCGCCAGCAGCTCAAGGGGGCGCGAAGATACGCAGTATTTT
-,TRBV12-3/TRBV12-4,TRBJ2-1,-,CASSAMGLYTVSSYNEQFF,TGTGCCAGCAGCGCAATGGGACTCTACACCGTGAGCTCCTACAATGAGCAGTTCTTC
-,TRBV5-6,TRBJ1-2,few,CASSLERVGGYTF,TGTGCCAGCAGCTTGGAAAGGGTTGGCGGCTACACCTTC
-,TRBV6-6,TRBJ2-2,-,CASSPGLNTRELFF,TGTGCCAGCAGTCCAGGACTTAACACCAGGGAGCTGTTTTTT
-,TRBV7-8,TRBJ2-7,-,CASSGTGASSYEQYF,TGTGCCAGCAGCGGGACTGGCGCCAGCTCCTACGAGCAGTACTTC
TRBD2,TRBV28,TRBJ2-1,few,CASSLLAGGTNEQFF,TGTGCCAGCAGTTTACTGGCGGGAGGGACCAATGAGCAGTTCTTC
-,TRBV29-1,TRBJ2-2,-,CSVSPGLNTGELLF,TGCAGCGTCTCGCCGGGACTTAACACCGGGGAGCTCCTTTTT
-,TRBV11-2,TRBJ2-1,-,CASSLAGGGMLNGQFF,TGTGCCAGCAGCTTAGCGGGTGGCGGGATGTTGAATGGGCAGTTCTTC
TRBD2,TRBV30,TRBJ2-4,-,CAWSLAGGPWNIQYF,TGTGCCTGGAGTCTAGCGGGAGGGCCTTGGAACATTCAGTACTTC
-,TRBV4-2,TRBJ1-2,once,CASSPRTESSYGYTF,TGTGCCAGCAGCCCGAGAACAGAATCTAGCTATGGCTACACCTTC
-,TRBV4-2,TRBJ1-2,many,CASSQLGEGGDYGYTF,TGTGCCAGCAGCCAATTGGGGGAGGGTGGGGACTATGGCTACACCTTC
-,TRBV30,TRBJ1-1,-,CAWRAYTEAFF,TGTGCCTGGAGGGCTTACACTGAAGCTTTCTTT